This T cell receptor (beta chain) derives from a study of cytomegalovirus exposure and HLA in healthy donors. Study results and limitations: In vitro testing confirmed three CMV-associated chains as specific for CMV antigens. With later analysis, a missense DCLRE1C variant became linked to TCR beta V- and J-gene trimming. A later analysis, which compared TCR beta chains of equal frequency, found the HLA-associated ones more clonally expanded.

CDR1 and CDR2 from the germline V gene are SGHDT and YYEEEE. With V trimmed by 4 bases and J by 5 bases, 11 bases remained unmatched. This CDR3 spans 16 amino acids. As concerns this clone: Antigen unknown.

PCR was performed using 60 Vbeta and 13 Jbeta primers. TCRdb's table, derived via immunoSEQ multiplex PCR, lists solely in-frame clones and lacks some. Of about 100,000 clones listed, over 65% were seen once; the top ten hold around 0.74%. This TCR came from a woman aged 55 to 70 in good health and CMV-seronegative. Sequencing input: PBMCs. This chain uses TRBV5-6 with TRBJ2-1; 8 positions agree with TRBD2. The CDR3 DNA follows: TGTGCCAGCAGCGCGACCAGGACTAGCAGGAACAATGAGCAGTTCTTC. Protein product: CASSATRTSRNNEQFF.